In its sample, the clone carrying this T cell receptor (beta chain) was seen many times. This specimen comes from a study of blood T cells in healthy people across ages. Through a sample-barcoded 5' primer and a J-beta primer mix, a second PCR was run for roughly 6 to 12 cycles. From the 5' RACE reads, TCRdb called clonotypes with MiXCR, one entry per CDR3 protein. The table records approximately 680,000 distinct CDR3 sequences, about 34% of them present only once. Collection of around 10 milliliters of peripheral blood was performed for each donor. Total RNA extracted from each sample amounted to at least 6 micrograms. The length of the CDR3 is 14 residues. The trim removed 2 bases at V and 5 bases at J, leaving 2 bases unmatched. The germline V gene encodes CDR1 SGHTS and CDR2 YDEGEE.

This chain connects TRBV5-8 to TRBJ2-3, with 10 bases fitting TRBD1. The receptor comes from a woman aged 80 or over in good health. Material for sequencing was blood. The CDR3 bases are TGTGCCAGCAGCTTCGACAGGGGGCTAGATACGCAGTATTTT. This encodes CASSFDRGLDTQYF.